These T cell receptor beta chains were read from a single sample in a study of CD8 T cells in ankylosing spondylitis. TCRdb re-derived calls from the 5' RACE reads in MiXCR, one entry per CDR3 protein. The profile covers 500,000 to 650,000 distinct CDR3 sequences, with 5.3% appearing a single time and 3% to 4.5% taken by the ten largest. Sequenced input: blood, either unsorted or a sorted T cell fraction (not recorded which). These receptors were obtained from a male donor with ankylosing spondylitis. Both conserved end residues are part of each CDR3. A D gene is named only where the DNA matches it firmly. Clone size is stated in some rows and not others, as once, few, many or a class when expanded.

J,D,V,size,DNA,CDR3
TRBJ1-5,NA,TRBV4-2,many,TGTGCCAGCAGCCAAGATAGAAGGGGCAATCAGCCCCAGCATTTT,CASSQDRRGNQPQHF
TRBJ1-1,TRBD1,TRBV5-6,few,TGTGCCAGCAGCTTGGGGCAGGGGGCGGCGGGGAACACTGAAGCTTTCTTT,CASSLGQGAAGNTEAFF
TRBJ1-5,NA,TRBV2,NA,TGTGCCAGCACTTCCTCGGGTGGGCCCCAGCATTTT,CASTSSGGPQHF
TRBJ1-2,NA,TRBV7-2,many,TGTGCCAGCAGCTTAGGGTTGGATAACTATGGCTACACCTTC,CASSLGLDNYGYTF
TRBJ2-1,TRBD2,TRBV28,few,TGTGCCAGTCGAGATAGCGGGAGTTGGGTGTTCTTC,CASRDSGSWVFF
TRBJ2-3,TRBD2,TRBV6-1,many,TGTGCCAGCAGTGGGCTAGCGGGACTATTAGATACGCAGTATTTT,CASSGLAGLLDTQYF
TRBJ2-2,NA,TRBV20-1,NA,TGCAGTGCGAGACAGAACAGGAACACCGGGGAGCTGTTTTTT,CSARQNRNTGELFF
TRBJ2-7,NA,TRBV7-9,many,TGTGCCAGCAGCTTAGGCTCCGGGACTGAGCAGTACTTC,CASSLGSGTEQYF
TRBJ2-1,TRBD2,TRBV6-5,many,TGTGCCAGCAGTTTATCTAGGGCGGGGGGGCAAAATGAGCAGTTCTTC,CASSLSRAGGQNEQFF
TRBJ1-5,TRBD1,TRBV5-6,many,TGTGCCAGCAGCTTTGGACAGGGGCACAATCAGCCCCAGCATTTT,CASSFGQGHNQPQHF
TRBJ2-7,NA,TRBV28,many,TGTGCCAGCCAAAAGGGACTTTCATACGAGCAGTACTTC,CASQKGLSYEQYF
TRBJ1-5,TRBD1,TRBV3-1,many,TGTGCCAGCAGCTGGGACAGGGAACAGCCCCAGCATTTT,CASSWDREQPQHF
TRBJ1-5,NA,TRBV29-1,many,TGCAGCGTTGCAGGGGTCGAGGATCAGCCCCAGCATTTT,CSVAGVEDQPQHF
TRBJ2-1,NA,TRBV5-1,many,TGCGCCAGCAGCTTGGGGGGAGGCACCTACAATGAGCAGTTCTTC,CASSLGGGTYNEQFF
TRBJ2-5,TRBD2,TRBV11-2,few,TGTGCCAGCAGCTCTCGGACTAGCGGGGGTCTTGGTGGAGAGACCCAGTACTTC,CASSSRTSGGLGGETQYF
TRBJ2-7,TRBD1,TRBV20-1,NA,TGCAGTGCTAGAGATCTGAGGGACAGGTTAAGGTTCGAGCAGTACTTC,CSARDLRDRLRFEQYF
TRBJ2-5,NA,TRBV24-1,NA,TGTGCCACCAGTGATTCGCCCCAAGAGACCCAGTACTTC,CATSDSPQETQYF
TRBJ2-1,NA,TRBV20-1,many,TGCAGTGCTAGTGGTTGGGGTCTCGATGAGCAGTTCTTC,CSASGWGLDEQFF
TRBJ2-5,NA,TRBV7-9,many,TGTGCCAGCAGCTCCTACAGGGCCGGGGAGACCCAGTACTTC,CASSSYRAGETQYF
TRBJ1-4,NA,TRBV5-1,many,TGCGCCAGCACCTCCTCGGGATTTACAGGTTCCAGCGAAAAACTGTTTTTT,CASTSSGFTGSSEKLFF
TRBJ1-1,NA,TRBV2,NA,TGTGCCAGCAGTGAAGGGCTACGGGCTTTCTTT,CASSEGLRAFF
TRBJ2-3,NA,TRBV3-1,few,TGTGCTGCATCTTCGTTGGGCCTGGATACGCAGTATTTT,CAASSLGLDTQYF
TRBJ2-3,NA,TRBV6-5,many,TGTGCCAGCAGTTACTCAGGAGTCGCGCCCACAGATACGCAGTATTTT,CASSYSGVAPTDTQYF
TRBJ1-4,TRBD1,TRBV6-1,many,TGTGCCAGCAGCATTTACAGACAGGGGGCGCCTGAAAAACTGTTTTTT,CASSIYRQGAPEKLFF
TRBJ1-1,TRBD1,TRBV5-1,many,TGCGCCAGCAGCCCGGGACAGGGTTTGGGATACACTGAAGCTTTCTTT,CASSPGQGLGYTEAFF
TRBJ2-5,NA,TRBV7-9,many,TGTGCCAGCAGCATCCAAGAGACCCAGTACTTC,CASSIQETQYF
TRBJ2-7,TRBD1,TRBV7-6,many,TGTGCCAGCAGCGTGTTTTCCCCTCGGGACAGGGGCGAGCAGTACTTC,CASSVFSPRDRGEQYF
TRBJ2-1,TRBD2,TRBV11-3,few,TGTGCCAGCAGCCCAGGCGCTAGCGGGGAATATGAGCAGTTCTTC,CASSPGASGEYEQFF
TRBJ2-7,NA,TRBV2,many,TGTGCCAGCAGTGAAGCGGACCTCTACGAGCAGTACTTC,CASSEADLYEQYF
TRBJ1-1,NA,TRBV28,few,TGTGCCAGCATCTTGGGGGAAGAAGCCACTGAAGCTTTCTTT,CASILGEEATEAFF
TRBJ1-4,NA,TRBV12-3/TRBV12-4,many,TGTGCCAGCAGTTTAGGGGGAGGGACTGCAACTAATGAAAAACTGTTTTTT,CASSLGGGTATNEKLFF
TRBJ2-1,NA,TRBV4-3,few,TGCGCCAGCAGCCAAGTTCCTACATACAATGAGCAGTTCTTC,CASSQVPTYNEQFF
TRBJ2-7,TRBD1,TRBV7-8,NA,TGTGCCAGCAGCTTATTTAGGGCGACAGGGGTCTCCTATTCCTACGAGCAGTACTTC,CASSLFRATGVSYSYEQYF
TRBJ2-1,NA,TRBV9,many,TGTGCCAGCAACAATAGGAGGGCGGGTGAGCAGTTCTTC,CASNNRRAGEQFF
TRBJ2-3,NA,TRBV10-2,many,TGCGCCAGCAGGCCCGCAGGGGCAGATACGCAGTATTTT,CASRPAGADTQYF
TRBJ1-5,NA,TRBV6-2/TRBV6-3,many,TGTGCCAGCAGTTACTCGGGGCCCCCCAATCAGCCCCAGCATTTT,CASSYSGPPNQPQHF
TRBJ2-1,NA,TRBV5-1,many,TGCGCCAGCAGCTTGACAGGGAACAATGAGCAGTTCTTC,CASSLTGNNEQFF
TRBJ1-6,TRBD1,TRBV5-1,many,TGCGCCAGCAGCTTGTTCCTCACAGGGGACGATGATTCACCCCTCCACTTT,CASSLFLTGDDDSPLHF
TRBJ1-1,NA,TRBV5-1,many,TGCGCCAGCAGACGGAACGGGGGCACTGAAGCTTTCTTT,CASRRNGGTEAFF
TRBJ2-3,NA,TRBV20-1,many,TGCAGTGCTAGAGTCCCTCGGGGAGCGGCGGCTAGCACAGATACGCAGTATTTT,CSARVPRGAAASTDTQYF
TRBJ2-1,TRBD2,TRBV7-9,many,TGTGCCAGCAAATCTCTAGCGGGAGGCCGAAATGAGCAGTTCTTC,CASKSLAGGRNEQFF
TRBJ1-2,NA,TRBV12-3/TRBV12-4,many,TGTGCCAGCAGTTTACCCCTCGGGGGCGAAGTCTATGGCTACACCTTC,CASSLPLGGEVYGYTF
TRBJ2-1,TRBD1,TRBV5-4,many,TGTGCCAGCAGCTTCACCGGGACAGGGGGTATCAATGAGCAGTTCTTC,CASSFTGTGGINEQFF
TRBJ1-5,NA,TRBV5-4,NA,TGTGCCAGCAGCTTGGCCGAGAGGGTGAGCAATCAGCCCCAGCATTTT,CASSLAERVSNQPQHF
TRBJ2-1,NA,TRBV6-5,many,TGTGCCAGCAGTTACTCGGAGGAGGGGATCAATGAGCAGTTCTTC,CASSYSEEGINEQFF
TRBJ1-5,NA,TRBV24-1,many,TGTGCCACCAGTGATTTGAATGCCGGGCAGCCCCAGCATTTT,CATSDLNAGQPQHF
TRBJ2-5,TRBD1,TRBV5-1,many,TGCGCCAGCAGTTCGGCGGGACAGGGAGGCGAGACCCAGTACTTC,CASSSAGQGGETQYF
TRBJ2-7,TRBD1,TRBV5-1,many,TGCGCCAGCAGCTTCAGAGACAGGGGCGACGAGCAGTACTTC,CASSFRDRGDEQYF
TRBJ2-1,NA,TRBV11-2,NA,TGTGCCAGCAGCTCCGACGGACAGCAGCAGTTCTTC,CASSSDGQQQFF
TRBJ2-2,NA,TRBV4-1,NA,TGCGCCAGCAGCCAAGAGATCTACGGGAACACCGGGGAGCTGTTTTTT,CASSQEIYGNTGELFF
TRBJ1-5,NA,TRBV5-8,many,TGTGCCAGCCGCAGCTTGCTCCTACGGATGAATCAGCCCCAGCATTTT,CASRSLLLRMNQPQHF
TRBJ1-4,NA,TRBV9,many,TGTGCCAGCAGCGTAGCCCTCACACCGGGGCCAGGACCAGAAAAACTGTTTTTT,CASSVALTPGPGPEKLFF
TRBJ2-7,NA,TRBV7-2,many,TGTGCCAGCAGCGTGCCGACTAGACGGTACGAGCAGTACTTC,CASSVPTRRYEQYF